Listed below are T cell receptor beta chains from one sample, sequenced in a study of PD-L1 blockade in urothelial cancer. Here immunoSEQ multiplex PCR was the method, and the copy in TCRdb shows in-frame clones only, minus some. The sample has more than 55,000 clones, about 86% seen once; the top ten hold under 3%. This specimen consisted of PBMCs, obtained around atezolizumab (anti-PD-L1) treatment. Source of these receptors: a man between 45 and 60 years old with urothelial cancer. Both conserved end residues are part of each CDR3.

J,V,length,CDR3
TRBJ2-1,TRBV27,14,CASRDSNTYNEQFF
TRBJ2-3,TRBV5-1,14,CASSSTSGLDTQYF
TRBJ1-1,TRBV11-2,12,CASSLDRTEAFF
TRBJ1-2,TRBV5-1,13,CASSPRVEYGYTF
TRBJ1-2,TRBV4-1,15,CASSPSTGSNYGYTF
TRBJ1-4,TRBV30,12,CAWSVGGEKLFF
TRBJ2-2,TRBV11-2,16,CASSLGLAANTGELFF
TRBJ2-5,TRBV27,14,CASREGTTQETQYF
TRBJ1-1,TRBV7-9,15,CASSRQGPMNTEAFF
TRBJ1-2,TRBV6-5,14,CASSRTRDGYGYTF
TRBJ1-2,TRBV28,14,CASTKGRPYYGYTF
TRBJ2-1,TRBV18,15,CASSPGIEREGHQFF
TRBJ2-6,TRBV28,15,CATQFPFSGANVLTF
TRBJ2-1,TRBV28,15,CASSFWASGYNEQFF
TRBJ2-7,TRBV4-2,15,CASSPGQGVSYEQYF
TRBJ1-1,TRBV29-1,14,CSVEGNRASTEAFF
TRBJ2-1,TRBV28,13,CATGTSGYNEQFF
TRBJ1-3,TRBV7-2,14,CASSLDRRGNTIYF
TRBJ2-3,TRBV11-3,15,CASSLRRGSTDTQYF
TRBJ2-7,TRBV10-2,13,CASSDPMHYEQYF
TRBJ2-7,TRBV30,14,CAGSRGGSSYEQYF
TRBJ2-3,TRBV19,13,CASSPTDRGAQYF
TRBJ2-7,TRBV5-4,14,CASSFSGSLREQYF
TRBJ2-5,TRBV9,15,CASSAPHYGRETQYF
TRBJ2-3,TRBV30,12,CALKPVPDTQYF
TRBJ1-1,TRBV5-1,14,CASSPTGTPSEAFF
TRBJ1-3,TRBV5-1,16,CASSTGGQGTGNTIYF
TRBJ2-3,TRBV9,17,CASSDNILAGVTDTQYF
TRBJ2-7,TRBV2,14,CASSESWVASEQYF
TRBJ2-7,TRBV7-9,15,CASSLRGTSPYEQYF
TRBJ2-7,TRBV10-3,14,CAIRGTGGTYEQYF
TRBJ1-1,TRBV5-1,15,CASSLGGTGSPEAFF
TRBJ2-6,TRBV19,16,CASIPRVHSGANVLTF
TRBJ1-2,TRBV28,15,CAGMSPGTGNYGYTF
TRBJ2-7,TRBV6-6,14,CASSLAGGRYEQYF
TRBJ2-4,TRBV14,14,CASSQAGAKNIQYF
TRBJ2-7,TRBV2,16,CASSWGLAGPSYEQYF
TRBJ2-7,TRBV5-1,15,CASSLRVAGNYEQYF
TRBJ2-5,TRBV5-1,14,CASSSGGAWETQYF
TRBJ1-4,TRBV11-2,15,CASSIQGGANEKLFF
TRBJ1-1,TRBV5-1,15,CASSLTQGMNTEAFF
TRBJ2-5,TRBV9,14,CASSPYGEQETQYF
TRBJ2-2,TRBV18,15,CASSPLGGNTGELFF
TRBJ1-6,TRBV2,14,CASSVQGAYSPLHF
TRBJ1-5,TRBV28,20,CASSPLQARDRGYSNQPQHF
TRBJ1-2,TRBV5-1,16,CASSPWDRSSSYGYTF
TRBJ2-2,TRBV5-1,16,CASSLVLADYTGELFF
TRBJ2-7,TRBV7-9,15,CASSLEGGSSYEQYF
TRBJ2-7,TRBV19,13,CASKPWTGGEQYF
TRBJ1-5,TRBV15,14,CATSRKDRDQPQHF
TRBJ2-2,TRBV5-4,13,CASSPPGAGELFF
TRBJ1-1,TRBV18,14,CASSLQEPNTEAFF
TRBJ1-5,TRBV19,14,CASRTDRGPQPQHF